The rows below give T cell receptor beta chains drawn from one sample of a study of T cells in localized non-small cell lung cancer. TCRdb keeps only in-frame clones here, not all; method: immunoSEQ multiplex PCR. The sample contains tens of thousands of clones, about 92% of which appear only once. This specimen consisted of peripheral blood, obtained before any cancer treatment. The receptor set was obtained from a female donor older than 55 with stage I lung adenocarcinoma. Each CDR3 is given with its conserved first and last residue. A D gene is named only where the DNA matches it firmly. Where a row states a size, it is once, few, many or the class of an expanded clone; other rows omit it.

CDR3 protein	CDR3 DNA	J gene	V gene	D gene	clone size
CAIRGQEVSPLHF	TGTGCCATCAGGGGACAGGAGGTTTCACCCCTCCACTTT	TRBJ1-6	TRBV10-3	TRBD1	NA
CASSVDRGTYNEQFF	TGTGCCAGCAGCGTGGACAGGGGGACCTACAATGAGCAGTTCTTC	TRBJ2-1	TRBV7-3	TRBD1	NA
CAWSPGRETQYF	TGTGCCTGGAGTCCCGGGCGAGAGACCCAGTACTTC	TRBJ2-5	TRBV30	NA	few
CASSLNSFF	TGTGCCAGCAGCTTAAATTCGTTCTTC	TRBJ2-1	TRBV7-2	NA	NA
CASSEAVGQGGRGYTF	TGTGCCAGCAGTGAAGCGGTTGGACAGGGAGGAAGGGGCTACACCTTC	TRBJ1-2	TRBV6-1	TRBD1	NA
CASSIGARTTATEAFF	TGTGCCAGTAGTATAGGAGCCCGGACAACTGCCACTGAAGCTTTCTTT	TRBJ1-1	TRBV19	NA	NA
CASRPSSGSNGELFF	TGTGCCAGCAGACCTTCTAGCGGGTCGAACGGGGAGCTGTTTTTT	TRBJ2-2	TRBV6-4	TRBD2	once
CASSLIKNTEAFF	TGTGCCAGCAGTCTGATCAAGAACACTGAAGCTTTCTTT	TRBJ1-1	TRBV6-5	NA	NA
CASSTGEGQPQHF	TGTGCCAGCAGCACGGGCGAGGGTCAGCCCCAGCATTTT	TRBJ1-5	TRBV6-4	NA	NA
CASSTGNSGNTIYF	TGTGCCAGTAGTACAGGGAACTCTGGAAACACCATATATTTT	TRBJ1-3	TRBV19	NA	NA
CASNPSGTDSGAFF	TGTGCCAGCAACCCCTCCGGGACAGACTCGGGAGCTTTCTTT	TRBJ1-1	TRBV11-2	TRBD1	NA
CASTTYGGGRTEAFF	TGTGCCAGCACCACCTATGGGGGAGGAAGGACTGAAGCTTTCTTT	TRBJ1-1	TRBV28	NA	once
CASSLRTGLSGNTIYF	TGTGCCAGCAGCTTGAGGACAGGCCTCTCTGGAAACACCATATATTTT	TRBJ1-3	TRBV5-8	TRBD1	NA
CASRAGAGEAFF	TGTGCCAGCAGAGCAGGGGCCGGTGAAGCTTTCTTT	TRBJ1-1	TRBV7-3	NA	NA
CASSLAGGRNTQYF	TGTGCCAGCAGTTTAGCGGGGGGGAGAAATACGCAGTATTTT	TRBJ2-3	TRBV28	TRBD2	NA
CASSPAPQNTEAFF	TGCGCCAGCAGCCCCGCGCCACAGAACACTGAAGCTTTCTTT	TRBJ1-1	TRBV5-1	NA	NA
CASSSTSGGPSYNEQFF	TGTGCCAGCAGTTCGACTAGCGGGGGCCCTTCCTACAATGAGCAGTTCTTC	TRBJ2-1	TRBV28	TRBD2	NA
CASRRDVGGKHTEAFF	TGTGCCAGCAGGAGAGATGTGGGTGGGAAACACACTGAAGCTTTCTTT	TRBJ1-1	TRBV6-4	NA	NA
CASSELAGGQETQYF	TGTGCCAGCAGTGAATTAGCGGGGGGCCAAGAGACCCAGTACTTC	TRBJ2-5	TRBV25-1	TRBD2	NA
CASSQGGTASYEQYF	TGTGCCAGCAGTCAGGGGGGAACAGCCTCCTACGAGCAGTACTTC	TRBJ2-7	TRBV6-5	NA	NA
CASSLYTLLETQYF	TGTGCCAGCAGCTTGTACACCCTATTGGAGACCCAGTACTTC	TRBJ2-5	TRBV5-6	NA	NA
CAWSVADLNQPQHF	TGTGCCTGGAGTGTAGCGGACCTCAATCAGCCCCAGCATTTT	TRBJ1-5	TRBV30	NA	NA
CASGGGETQYF	TGTGCCAGCGGGGGGGGAGAGACCCAGTACTTC	TRBJ2-5	TRBV5-4	TRBD2	NA
CASTSSERNTEAFF	TGTGCCAGCACATCCTCGGAGAGGAACACTGAAGCTTTCTTT	TRBJ1-1	TRBV2	NA	NA
CASSRGQVDNEQFF	TGCGCCAGCAGCCGGGGGCAGGTAGACAATGAGCAGTTCTTC	TRBJ2-1	TRBV5-1	NA	NA
CAWSVPGARAFF	TGTGCCTGGAGTGTACCGGGGGCTCGGGCTTTCTTT	TRBJ1-1	TRBV30	NA	NA
CASSLGQNSNQPQHF	TGTGCCAGCAGCCTCGGACAGAATAGCAATCAGCCCCAGCATTTT	TRBJ1-5	TRBV5-8	NA	NA
CASSLLGGSGNTIYF	TGTGCCAGCAGTTTACTGGGAGGGTCTGGAAACACCATATATTTT	TRBJ1-3	TRBV28	NA	NA
CASSWNGELFF	TGTGCCAGCAGCTGGAACGGGGAGCTGTTTTTT	TRBJ2-2	TRBV7-3	NA	NA
CASGPTNEKLFF	TGTGCCAGCGGACCAACTAATGAAAAACTGTTTTTT	TRBJ1-4	TRBV6-5	NA	NA
CASRGMTASNEQFF	TGTGCCAGCAGAGGAATGACAGCGAGCAATGAGCAGTTCTTC	TRBJ2-1	TRBV6-1	NA	NA
CASSPRGEGANGYTF	TGTGCCAGCTCACCCCGGGGTGAGGGGGCTAATGGCTACACCTTC	TRBJ1-2	TRBV18	TRBD1	NA
CASSARGTVDTQYF	TGTGCCAGCAGCGCGCGGGGGACGGTAGATACGCAGTATTTT	TRBJ2-3	TRBV7-2	TRBD2	NA
CASSLSLRGTQYF	TGTGCCAGTAGCCTTTCCCTCAGAGGAACGCAGTATTTT	TRBJ2-3	TRBV19	NA	NA
CASSSWTGLGYTF	TGTGCCAGCAGCTCCTGGACAGGGCTTGGCTACACCTTC	TRBJ1-2	TRBV11-2	TRBD1	few
CASSYSTLGGHNEQYF	TGTGCCAGCAGTTACTCCACCCTCGGGGGGCACAACGAGCAGTACTTC	TRBJ2-7	TRBV6-5	NA	NA
CASSPRVPGELFF	TGTGCCAGCAGCCCCAGGGTGCCCGGGGAGCTGTTTTTT	TRBJ2-2	TRBV7-2	NA	NA
CASSIGGQGVYQSNQPQHF	TGTGCCAGTAGTATAGGTGGCCAGGGAGTTTACCAAAGCAATCAGCCCCAGCATTTT	TRBJ1-5	TRBV19	NA	NA
CASSVRGRGSDTQYF	TGTGCCAGCAGTGTCAGGGGGAGGGGCTCAGATACGCAGTATTTT	TRBJ2-3	TRBV28	NA	NA
CASSMYRLYGYTF	TGTGCCAGTAGTATGTACAGACTCTATGGCTACACCTTC	TRBJ1-2	TRBV19	NA	NA
CASSPGDSEDTQYF	TGTGCCAGCAGCCCAGGGGACAGTGAAGATACGCAGTATTTT	TRBJ2-3	TRBV7-3	TRBD1	NA
CASSSVALGWDTQYF	TGTGCCAGTAGTTCCGTAGCGCTTGGGTGGGATACGCAGTATTTT	TRBJ2-3	TRBV19	NA	NA
CASRRTGGTDTQYF	TGTGCCAGCAGAAGGACAGGGGGAACAGATACGCAGTATTTT	TRBJ2-3	TRBV6-6	TRBD1	NA
CASSLDLALATTDTQYF	TGTGCCAGCAGCTTAGATTTGGCCCTAGCTACAACAGATACGCAGTATTTT	TRBJ2-3	TRBV11-2	NA	NA
CASSPRGDPHYNEQFF	TGTGCCAGCAGCCCGCGCGGGGACCCCCACTACAATGAGCAGTTCTTC	TRBJ2-1	TRBV9	NA	once
CASSQMGRVEKLFF	TGTGCCAGCAGCCAAATGGGCAGGGTTGAAAAACTGTTTTTT	TRBJ1-4	TRBV14	NA	NA
CASSPPGGYQETQYF	TGCGCCAGCAGCCCCCCAGGGGGGTACCAAGAGACCCAGTACTTC	TRBJ2-5	TRBV5-1	NA	NA
CASSIETGVNYGYTF	TGTGCCAGTAGTATAGAGACAGGGGTTAACTATGGCTACACCTTC	TRBJ1-2	TRBV19	TRBD1	NA
CASSLQWMNTEAFF	TGTGCCAGCAGCCTACAGTGGATGAACACTGAAGCTTTCTTT	TRBJ1-1	TRBV6-5	NA	NA
CASSPGGGAGETQYF	TGTGCCAGCAGCCCGGGCGGGGGGGCCGGAGAGACCCAGTACTTC	TRBJ2-5	TRBV11-2	TRBD2	NA
CASSLNRPSMAGELFF	TGTGCCAGCAGCTTAAATCGGCCTAGTATGGCCGGGGAGCTGTTTTTT	TRBJ2-2	TRBV7-6	NA	NA
CASSGGGFNQPQHF	TGTGCCAGCAGCGGCGGCGGATTCAATCAGCCCCAGCATTTT	TRBJ1-5	TRBV5-5	NA	NA
CASSMTGAKGYTF	TGTGCCAGTAGTATGACGGGGGCAAAAGGCTACACCTTC	TRBJ1-2	TRBV19	NA	NA
CASSQEWGSTIYF	TGCGCCAGCAGCCAAGAGTGGGGATCCACCATATATTTT	TRBJ1-3	TRBV4-1	NA	NA